The rows below give T cell receptor beta chains drawn from one sample of a study of graft-versus-host responses after intestinal transplantation. Antigens of these TCRs are unknown. Method: immunoSEQ multiplex PCR; TCRdb's copy keeps in-frame clones and lacks some. Altogether about 91,000 clones are present, approximately 89% being singletons, with the ten largest covering 0.3% to 0.35%. Here the sequenced sample was unstimulated CD4+ T cells sorted from spleen or lymph node cells, taken before transplant. These receptor sequences come from a human donor who was the organ donor for an intestinal transplant. CDR3s include the opening cysteine and the closing phenylalanine or tryptophan. The order of the fields is V gene, D gene, CDR3 length, CDR3 protein. A D gene is named only where the DNA matches it firmly.

v_gene: TRBV5-4; d_gene: .; len: 17; CDR3aa: CASSRKRTNTPLNEQFF
v_gene: TRBV14; d_gene: .; len: 12; CDR3aa: CASSQAGNTIYF
v_gene: TRBV6-5; d_gene: .; len: 15; CDR3aa: CASSPPGTLGNEQFF
v_gene: TRBV7-8; d_gene: .; len: 16; CDR3aa: CASSLPGVEAKETQYF
v_gene: TRBV30; d_gene: TRBD2; len: 17; CDR3aa: CAWRPGTSGGFTDTQYF
v_gene: TRBV18; d_gene: .; len: 17; CDR3aa: CASSPRTSGPLNEKLFF
v_gene: TRBV5-1; d_gene: TRBD1; len: 20; CDR3aa: CASSSSEGGRPISGANVLTF
v_gene: TRBV5-6; d_gene: .; len: 14; CDR3aa: CASSLVRQPETQYF
v_gene: TRBV20-1; d_gene: .; len: 11; CDR3aa: CSARRVNEQFF
v_gene: TRBV30; d_gene: TRBD2; len: 15; CDR3aa: CAWSPGLAVNNEQFF
v_gene: TRBV6-5; d_gene: .; len: 14; CDR3aa: CASSSPNREYGYTF
v_gene: TRBV2; d_gene: .; len: 10; CDR3aa: CASREGTQYF
v_gene: TRBV7-9; d_gene: .; len: 11; CDR3aa: CAAGNNQPQHF
v_gene: TRBV5-1; d_gene: TRBD2; len: 14; CDR3aa: CASSLVAGGDEQFF
v_gene: TRBV4-2; d_gene: TRBD2; len: 19; CDR3aa: CASSQDPRLAISSYNEQFF
v_gene: TRBV19; d_gene: TRBD2; len: 13; CDR3aa: CASSPRGGNEQYF
v_gene: TRBV9; d_gene: TRBD1; len: 15; CDR3aa: CASSGRAGGSAEAFF
v_gene: TRBV4-2; d_gene: TRBD2; len: 16; CDR3aa: CASSKGTSGGKNIQYF
v_gene: TRBV9; d_gene: .; len: 15; CDR3aa: CASSVSDTFRETQYF
v_gene: TRBV5-6; d_gene: .; len: 14; CDR3aa: CASSFLSAGYGYTF
v_gene: TRBV7-9; d_gene: .; len: 16; CDR3aa: CASSLGNAGTYNEQFF
v_gene: TRBV7-8; d_gene: .; len: 16; CDR3aa: CASSLDWPGVRSPLHF
v_gene: TRBV28; d_gene: TRBD1; len: 15; CDR3aa: CASSSDGQGDYGYTF
v_gene: TRBV10-3; d_gene: TRBD2; len: 14; CDR3aa: CALRQSGSGDEQFF
v_gene: TRBV12-5; d_gene: TRBD1; len: 19; CDR3aa: CASGPHRDRGGSSYEKLFF
v_gene: TRBV7-8; d_gene: TRBD1; len: 14; CDR3aa: CASSPRQGNTEAFF
v_gene: TRBV5-1; d_gene: TRBD2; len: 15; CDR3aa: CASSLGLAGAGEQFF
v_gene: TRBV5-6; d_gene: .; len: 15; CDR3aa: CASSFRTVSYNEQFF
v_gene: TRBV5-1; d_gene: TRBD2; len: 16; CDR3aa: CASSLERGGGRETQYF
v_gene: TRBV6-1; d_gene: TRBD1; len: 15; CDR3aa: CASSDLTGGRNTIYF
v_gene: TRBV28; d_gene: .; len: 12; CDR3aa: CASSGFNQPQHF
v_gene: TRBV18; d_gene: .; len: 16; CDR3aa: CASSPPGPGFTDTQYF
v_gene: TRBV5-4; d_gene: .; len: 15; CDR3aa: CASRAGGLNTGELFF
v_gene: TRBV6-5; d_gene: .; len: 16; CDR3aa: CASSYSPHPITYEQYF
v_gene: TRBV10-3; d_gene: TRBD1; len: 15; CDR3aa: CAISESGQPNSPLHF
v_gene: TRBV7-2; d_gene: .; len: 17; CDR3aa: CASSLPYRDPWAREAFF
v_gene: TRBV29-1; d_gene: .; len: 14; CDR3aa: CSAYTIQGDTEAFF
v_gene: TRBV9; d_gene: TRBD1; len: 16; CDR3aa: CASSVGTGPSGNTIYF
v_gene: TRBV6-5; d_gene: .; len: 15; CDR3aa: CASSGRGSSYNEQFF
v_gene: TRBV7-8; d_gene: TRBD1; len: 17; CDR3aa: CASSLAVRTGRDYEQYF
v_gene: TRBV9; d_gene: .; len: 12; CDR3aa: CASGGTGETQYF
v_gene: TRBV18; d_gene: TRBD1; len: 15; CDR3aa: CASSLLGGEDYGYTF
v_gene: TRBV18; d_gene: .; len: 14; CDR3aa: CASSPGTKFYEQYF
v_gene: TRBV6-5; d_gene: .; len: 15; CDR3aa: CASSAGIEVRNIQYF